This T cell receptor beta chain was profiled in a study of blood T cell repertoires in COVID-19. With V trimmed by 6 bases and J by 3 bases, 6 bases remained unmatched. This CDR3 has 14 residues. Looked up from germline, CDR1 is SGDLS and CDR2 is YYNGEE. Sequencing was performed with immunoSEQ multiplex PCR; in TCRdb, only in-frame clones are kept and a portion is missing. The sample includes fewer than 50,000 clones, over 85% of them seen just once. The V and J genes are TRBV9 and TRBJ1-3, with TRBD1 matching over 7 bases. Sequenced input: peripheral blood. This TCR was recovered from a human donor in a cohort sampled during active COVID-19. The CDR3, as DNA: TGTGCCAGCACGAGGGGGCTAGATGGAAACACCATATATTTT. It translates to CASTRGLDGNTIYF.